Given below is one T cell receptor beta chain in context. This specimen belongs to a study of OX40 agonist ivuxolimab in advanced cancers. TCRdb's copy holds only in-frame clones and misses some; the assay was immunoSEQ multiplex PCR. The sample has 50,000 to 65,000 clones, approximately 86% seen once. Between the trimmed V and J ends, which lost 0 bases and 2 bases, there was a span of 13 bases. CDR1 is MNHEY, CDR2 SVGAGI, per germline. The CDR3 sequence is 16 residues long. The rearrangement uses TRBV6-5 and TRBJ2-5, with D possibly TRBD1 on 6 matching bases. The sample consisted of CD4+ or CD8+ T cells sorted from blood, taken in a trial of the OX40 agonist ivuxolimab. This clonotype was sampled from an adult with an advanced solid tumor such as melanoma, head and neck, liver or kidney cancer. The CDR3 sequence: CASSYSAGDGQETQYF. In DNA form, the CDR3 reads TGTGCCAGCAGTTACTCGGCAGGGGATGGGCAAGAGACCCAGTACTTC.